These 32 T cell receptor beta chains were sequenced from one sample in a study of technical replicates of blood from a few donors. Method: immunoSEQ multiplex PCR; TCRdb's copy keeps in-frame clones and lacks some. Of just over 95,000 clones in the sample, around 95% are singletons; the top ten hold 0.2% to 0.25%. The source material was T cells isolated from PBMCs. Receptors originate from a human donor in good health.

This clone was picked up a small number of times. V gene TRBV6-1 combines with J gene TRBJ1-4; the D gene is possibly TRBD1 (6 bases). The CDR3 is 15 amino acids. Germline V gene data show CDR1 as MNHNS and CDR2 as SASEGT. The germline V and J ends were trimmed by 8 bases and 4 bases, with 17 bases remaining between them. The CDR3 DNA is TGTGCCAGCGGGGGACAACAGGCGATTAATGAAAAACTGTTTTTT. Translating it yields CASGGQQAINEKLFF.

CDR3 in DNA: TGTGCCAGCACCGACACCGGGGGTGACTCCTACGAGCAGTACTTC. Amino acid sequence: CASTDTGGDSYEQYF. V usage is TRBV25-1 and J usage is TRBJ2-7, with D perhaps matching TRBD2 (6 bases). There are 15 residues in the CDR3. CDR1 and CDR2 from the germline V gene are MGHDK and SYGVNS. The V gene lost 7 bases and the J gene lost 0 bases, with 16 bases spanning the gap.

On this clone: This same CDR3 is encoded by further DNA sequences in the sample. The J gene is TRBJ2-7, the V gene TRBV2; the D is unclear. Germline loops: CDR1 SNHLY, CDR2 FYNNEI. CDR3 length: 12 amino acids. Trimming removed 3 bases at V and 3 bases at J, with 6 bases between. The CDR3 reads CASSELSYEQYF. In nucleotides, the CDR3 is TGTGCCAGCAGTGAGTTGAGCTACGAGCAGTACTTC.

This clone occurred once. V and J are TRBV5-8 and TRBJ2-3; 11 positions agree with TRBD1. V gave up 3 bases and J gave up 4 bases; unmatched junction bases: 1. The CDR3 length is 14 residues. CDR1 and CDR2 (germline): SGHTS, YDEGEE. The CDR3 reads CASSWGQGADTQYF. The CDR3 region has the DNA TGTGCCAGCAGCTGGGGACAGGGGGCAGATACGCAGTATTTT.

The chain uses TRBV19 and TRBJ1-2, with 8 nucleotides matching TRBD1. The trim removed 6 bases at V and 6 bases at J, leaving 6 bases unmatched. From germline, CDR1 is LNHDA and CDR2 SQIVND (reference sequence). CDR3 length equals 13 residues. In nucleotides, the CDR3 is TGTGCCAGTAGCGAGGACAGGGCCGATGGCTACACCTTC. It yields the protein CASSEDRADGYTF.

In DNA form, the CDR3 reads TGCGCCAGCAGTGAGACCCGGGACAGGGCATTCGTGGCTTTCTTT. Translating it yields CASSETRDRAFVAFF. This chain joins TRBV10-1 and TRBJ1-1; 9 bases map to TRBD1. CDR1 and CDR2 from the germline V gene are WNHNN and SYGVQD (reference sequence). J was trimmed by 11 bases and V by 2 bases; bases with no gene match: 12. The CDR3 has 15 amino acids.

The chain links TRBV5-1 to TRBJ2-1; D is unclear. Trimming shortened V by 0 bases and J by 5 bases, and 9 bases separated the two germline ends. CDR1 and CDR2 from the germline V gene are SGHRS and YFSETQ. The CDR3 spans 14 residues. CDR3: CASSLAFADNEQFF. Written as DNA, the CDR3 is TGCGCCAGCAGCTTGGCCTTCGCAGACAATGAGCAGTTCTTC.

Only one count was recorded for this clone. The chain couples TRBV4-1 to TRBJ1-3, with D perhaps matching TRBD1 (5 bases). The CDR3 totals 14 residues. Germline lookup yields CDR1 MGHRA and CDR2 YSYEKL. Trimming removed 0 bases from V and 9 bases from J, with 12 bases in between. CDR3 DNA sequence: TGCGCCAGCAGCCAAGAGGGGCCCTTGCGCACCATATATTTT. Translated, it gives CASSQEGPLRTIYF.

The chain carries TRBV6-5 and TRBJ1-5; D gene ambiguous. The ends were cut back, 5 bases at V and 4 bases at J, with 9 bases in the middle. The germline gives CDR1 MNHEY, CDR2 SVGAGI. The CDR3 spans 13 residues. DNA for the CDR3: TGTGCCAGCAGTCGTACCGGGAATCAGCCCCAGCATTTT. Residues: CASSRTGNQPQHF.

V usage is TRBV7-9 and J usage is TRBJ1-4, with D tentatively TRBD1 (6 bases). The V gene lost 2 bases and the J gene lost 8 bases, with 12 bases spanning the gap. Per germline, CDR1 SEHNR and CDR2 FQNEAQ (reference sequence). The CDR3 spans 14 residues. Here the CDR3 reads CASSLTGLGEKLFF. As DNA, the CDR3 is TGTGCCAGCAGCTTAACAGGGTTAGGAGAAAAACTGTTTTTT.

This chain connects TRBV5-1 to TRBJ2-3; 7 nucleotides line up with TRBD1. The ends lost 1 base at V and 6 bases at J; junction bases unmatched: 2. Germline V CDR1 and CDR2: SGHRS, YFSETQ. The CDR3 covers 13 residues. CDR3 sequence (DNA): TGCGCCAGCAGCTTGAGGACAGGCGATACGCAGTATTTT. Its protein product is CASSLRTGDTQYF.

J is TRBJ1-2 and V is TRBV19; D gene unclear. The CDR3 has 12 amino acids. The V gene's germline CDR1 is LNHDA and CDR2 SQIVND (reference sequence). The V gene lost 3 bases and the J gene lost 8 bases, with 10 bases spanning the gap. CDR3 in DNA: TGTGCCAGTAGTATCGCGGGAACAGGCTACACCTTC. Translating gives CASSIAGTGYTF.

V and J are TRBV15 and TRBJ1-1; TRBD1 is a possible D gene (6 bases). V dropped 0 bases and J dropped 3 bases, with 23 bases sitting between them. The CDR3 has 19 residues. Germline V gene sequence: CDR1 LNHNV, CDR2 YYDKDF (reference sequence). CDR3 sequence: CATSRDRDLLYPGDTEAFF. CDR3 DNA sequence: TGTGCCACCAGCAGAGACCGGGACCTGTTATATCCAGGGGACACTGAAGCTTTCTTT.

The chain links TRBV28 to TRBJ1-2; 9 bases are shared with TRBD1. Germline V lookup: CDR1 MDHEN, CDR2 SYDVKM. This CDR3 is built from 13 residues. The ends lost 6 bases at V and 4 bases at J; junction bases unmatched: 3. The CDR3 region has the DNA TGTGCCAGCAGGGGGGACAGGGTCTATGGCTACACCTTC. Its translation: CASRGDRVYGYTF.

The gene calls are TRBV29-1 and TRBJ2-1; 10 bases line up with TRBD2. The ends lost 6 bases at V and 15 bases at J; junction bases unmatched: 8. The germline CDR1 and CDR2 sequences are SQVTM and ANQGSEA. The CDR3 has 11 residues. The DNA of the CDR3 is TGCAGCGTGCCCTTAGCGGGGGGTTGGTTCTTC. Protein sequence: CSVPLAGGWFF.

CDR3 in amino acids: CASGLVVGQYTGELFF. The CDR3 DNA follows: TGTGCTAGTGGTTTGGTGGTAGGACAGTACACCGGGGAGCTGTTTTTT. V usage is TRBV12-5 and J usage is TRBJ2-2; the D gene is possibly TRBD1 (6 bases). The CDR3 consists of 16 residues. The germline V gene has CDR1 LGHNT and CDR2 FRNRAP. Trimming removed 0 bases at V and 3 bases at J, with 11 bases between.

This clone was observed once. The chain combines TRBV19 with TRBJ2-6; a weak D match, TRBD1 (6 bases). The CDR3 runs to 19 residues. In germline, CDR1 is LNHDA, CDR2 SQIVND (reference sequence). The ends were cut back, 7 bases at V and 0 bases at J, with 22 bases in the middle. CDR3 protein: CASTSLGPGAFSGANVLTF. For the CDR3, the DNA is TGTGCCAGTACTTCGCTCGGGCCAGGGGCGTTCTCTGGGGCCAACGTCCTGACTTTC.

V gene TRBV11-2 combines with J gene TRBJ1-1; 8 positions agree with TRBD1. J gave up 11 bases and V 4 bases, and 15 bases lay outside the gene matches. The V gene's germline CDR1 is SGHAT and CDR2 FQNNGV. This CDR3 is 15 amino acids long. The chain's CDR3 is CASSSPRLGQGEAFF. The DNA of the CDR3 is TGTGCCAGCAGCTCCCCTCGGCTAGGACAGGGTGAGGCTTTCTTT.

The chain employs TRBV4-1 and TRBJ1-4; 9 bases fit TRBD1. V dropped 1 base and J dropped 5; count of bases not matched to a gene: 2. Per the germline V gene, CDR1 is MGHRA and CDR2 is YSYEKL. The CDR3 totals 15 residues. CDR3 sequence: CASSQGDRDNEKLFF. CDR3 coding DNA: TGCGCCAGCAGCCAAGGGGACAGGGACAATGAAAAACTGTTTTTT.

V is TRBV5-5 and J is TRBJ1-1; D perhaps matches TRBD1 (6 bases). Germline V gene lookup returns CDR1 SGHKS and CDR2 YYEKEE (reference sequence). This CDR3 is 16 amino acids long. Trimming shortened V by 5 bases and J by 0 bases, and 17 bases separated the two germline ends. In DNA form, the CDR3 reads TGTGCCAGCAGAGACACACCAGGGGTGGTGAACACTGAAGCTTTCTTT. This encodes CASRDTPGVVNTEAFF.

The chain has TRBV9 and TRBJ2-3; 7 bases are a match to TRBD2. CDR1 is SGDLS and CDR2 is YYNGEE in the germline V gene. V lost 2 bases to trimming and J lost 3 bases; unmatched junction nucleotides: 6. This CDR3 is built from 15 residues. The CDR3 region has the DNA TGTGCCAGCAGCGTGGCGGGGGACCGTACAGATACGCAGTATTTT. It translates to CASSVAGDRTDTQYF.

The CDR3 sequence is CASSRGTGLTDTQYF. In DNA form, the CDR3 reads TGCGCCAGCAGTAGAGGGACAGGTCTGACAGATACGCAGTATTTT. This chain links TRBV10-1 with TRBJ2-3; 8 bases match TRBD1. V dropped 5 bases and J dropped 3; count of bases not matched to a gene: 7. Germline lookup yields CDR1 WNHNN and CDR2 SYGVQD (reference sequence). The CDR3 loop spans 15 amino acids.

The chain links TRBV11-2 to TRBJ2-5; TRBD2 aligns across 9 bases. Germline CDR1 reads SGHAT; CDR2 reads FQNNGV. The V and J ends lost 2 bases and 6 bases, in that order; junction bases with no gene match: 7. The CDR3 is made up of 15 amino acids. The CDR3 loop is CASSLPGLALKTQYF. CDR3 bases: TGTGCCAGCAGCTTACCTGGACTAGCGCTAAAGACCCAGTACTTC.

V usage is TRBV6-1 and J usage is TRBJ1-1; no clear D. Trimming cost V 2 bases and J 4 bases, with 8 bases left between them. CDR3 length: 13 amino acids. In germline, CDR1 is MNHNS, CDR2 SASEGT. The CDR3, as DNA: TGTGCCAGCAGTGAATTCCGTCGCACTGAAGCTTTCTTT. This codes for CASSEFRRTEAFF.

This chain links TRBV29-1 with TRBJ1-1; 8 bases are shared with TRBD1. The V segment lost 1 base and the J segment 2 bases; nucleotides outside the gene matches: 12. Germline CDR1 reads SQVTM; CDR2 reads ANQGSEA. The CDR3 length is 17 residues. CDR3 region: CSVEVVVTGQGNTEAFF. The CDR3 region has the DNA TGCAGCGTTGAAGTGGTAGTCACCGGACAGGGTAACACTGAAGCTTTCTTT.

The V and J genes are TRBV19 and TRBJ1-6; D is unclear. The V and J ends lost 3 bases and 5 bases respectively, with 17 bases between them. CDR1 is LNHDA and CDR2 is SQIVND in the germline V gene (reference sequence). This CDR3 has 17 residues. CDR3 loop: CASSIWIGEVDNSPLHF. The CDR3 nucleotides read TGTGCCAGTAGTATCTGGATCGGGGAGGTAGATAATTCACCCCTCCACTTT. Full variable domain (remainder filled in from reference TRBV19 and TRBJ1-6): DGGITQSPKYLFRKEGQNVTLSCEQNLNHDAMYWYRQDPGQGLRLIYYSQIVNDFQKGDIAEGYSVSREKKESFPLTVTSAQKNPTAFYLCASSIWIGEVDNSPLHFGNGTRLTVT.

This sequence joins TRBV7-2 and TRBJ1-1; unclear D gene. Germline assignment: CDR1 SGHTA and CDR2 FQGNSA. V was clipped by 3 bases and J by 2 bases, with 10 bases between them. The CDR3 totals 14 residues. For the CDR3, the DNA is TGTGCCAGCAGCTTCAGGCAGCCAAACACTGAAGCTTTCTTT. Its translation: CASSFRQPNTEAFF.

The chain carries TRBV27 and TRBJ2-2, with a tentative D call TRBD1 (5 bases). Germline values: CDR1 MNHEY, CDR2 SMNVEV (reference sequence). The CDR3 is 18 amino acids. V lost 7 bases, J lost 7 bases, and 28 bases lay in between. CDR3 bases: TGTGCCAGCACCACTGGTTCACCGGCAGGGTATATGGGCGGGGAGCTGTTTTTT. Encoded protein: CASTTGSPAGYMGGELFF.

CDR3 nucleotides: TGTGCCAGCTCACCCTCGCTAATTTCCGGGACAGGGAGTTCGACTGAAGCTTTCTTT. Translation: CASSPSLISGTGSSTEAFF. The gene calls are TRBV18 and TRBJ1-1; 9 bases fit TRBD1. The CDR3 is made up of 19 amino acids. From germline, CDR1 is KGHSH and CDR2 LQKENI. V shed 3 bases, J shed 5 bases, and the junction held 19 bases outside the gene matches.

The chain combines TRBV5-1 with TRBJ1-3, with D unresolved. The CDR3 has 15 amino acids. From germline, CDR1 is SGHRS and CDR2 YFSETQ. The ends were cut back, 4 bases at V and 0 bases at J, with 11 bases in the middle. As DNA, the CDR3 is TGCGCCAGCAGCGGTCCAGGCTTCTCTGGAAACACCATATATTTT. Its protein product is CASSGPGFSGNTIYF.

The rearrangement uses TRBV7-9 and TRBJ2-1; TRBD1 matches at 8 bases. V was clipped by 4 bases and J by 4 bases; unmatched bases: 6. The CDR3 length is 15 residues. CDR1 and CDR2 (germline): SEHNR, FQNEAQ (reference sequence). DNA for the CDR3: TGTGCCAGCAGCTCCCAGGGGGCGCGTTACAATGAGCAGTTCTTC. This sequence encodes CASSSQGARYNEQFF.

The CDR3 DNA reads TGCGCCAGCAGCTTCGGACTAGCGGCCGGCCAAGAGACCCAGTACTTC. Translated: CASSFGLAAGQETQYF. The V and J genes are TRBV5-1 and TRBJ2-5, with TRBD2 matching 10 bases. CDR3 size: 16 residues. The germline V gene encodes CDR1 SGHRS and CDR2 YFSETQ. The J segment lost 1 base and the V segment lost 2 bases, leaving 5 bases of the junction unmatched.